Listed below are T cell receptor beta chains from one sample, sequenced in a study of early T cells in non-severe SARS-CoV-2 infection. MiXCR, applied by TCRdb to the 5' RACE reads, yields one record per CDR3 protein. The sample lists around 53,000 distinct CDR3 sequences; approximately 12% were seen once. The specimen was whole blood, collected at baseline. These receptors were collected from an adult who was a healthcare worker with PCR-confirmed SARS-CoV-2 infection or an uninfected control (not recorded which). CDR3s include the opening cysteine and the closing phenylalanine or tryptophan. The D gene is left open where the match is weak. Part of the rows lack a size; the others show once, few, many or a class for expanded clones.

D: .
size: few
V: TRBV28
J: TRBJ1-2
DNA: TGTGCCAGCAGCCTACGTACCTATGGCTACACCTTC
CDR3: CASSLRTYGYTF

D: .
size: many
V: TRBV28
J: TRBJ2-7
DNA: TGTGCCAGCAGTTTTGGTCTCTCGGTCGAGCAGTACTTC
CDR3: CASSFGLSVEQYF

D: .
size: many
V: TRBV28
J: TRBJ2-5
DNA: TGTGCCAGCACAAGGGGGGGCCAAGAGACCCAGTACTTC
CDR3: CASTRGGQETQYF

D: TRBD1
size: many
V: TRBV13
J: TRBJ2-7
DNA: TGTGCCAGCAGCCGCGGACAGGGATCCTACGAGCAGTACTTC
CDR3: CASSRGQGSYEQYF

D: .
size: few
V: TRBV3-1
J: TRBJ1-3
DNA: TGTGCCAGCAGCCACCGACAGGCCTCTGGAAACACCATATATTTT
CDR3: CASSHRQASGNTIYF

D: .
size: many
V: TRBV7-9
J: TRBJ1-2
DNA: TGTGCCAGCAGTTTTAAAACAGGGATTACCGGCTACACCTTC
CDR3: CASSFKTGITGYTF

D: .
size: .
V: TRBV6-5
J: TRBJ1-5
DNA: TGTGCCAGCAGTTACGGAGGCAATCAGCCCCAGCATTTT
CDR3: CASSYGGNQPQHF

D: .
size: few
V: TRBV5-1
J: TRBJ1-5
DNA: TGCGCCAGCAGCCCCGGGACCGATCAGCCCCAGCATTTT
CDR3: CASSPGTDQPQHF

D: TRBD2
size: .
V: TRBV18
J: TRBJ2-3
DNA: TGTGCCAGCTCACCACTAGCGGGAGTAACAGATACGCAGTATTTT
CDR3: CASSPLAGVTDTQYF

D: TRBD2
size: .
V: TRBV4-1
J: TRBJ2-7
DNA: TGCGCCAGCAGCCAAGAAGGGACTACGTACGAGCAGTACTTC
CDR3: CASSQEGTTYEQYF